These T cell receptor beta chains were read from a single sample in a study of OX40 agonist ivuxolimab in advanced cancers. The method was immunoSEQ multiplex PCR; TCRdb's version includes in-frame clones alone and lacks a portion of them. The sample shows tens of thousands of clones, around 90% of them seen only once. Here the sequenced sample was CD4+ or CD8+ T cells sorted from blood, taken in a trial of the OX40 agonist ivuxolimab. These receptors were collected from an adult with an advanced solid tumor such as melanoma, head and neck, liver or kidney cancer. The CDR3 runs from the conserved cysteine through the conserved F or W. D genes are given only for firm matches. Clone size is stated in some rows and not others, as once, few, many or a class when expanded.

J: TRBJ1-1
size: -
V: TRBV19
D: -
CDR3: CAVGQMRNTEAFF
DNA: TGTGCCGTAGGACAGATGAGGAACACTGAAGCTTTCTTT

J: TRBJ1-4
size: -
V: TRBV28
D: -
CDR3: CASSFDGAWEKLFF
DNA: TGTGCCAGCAGTTTTGACGGGGCGTGGGAAAAACTGTTTTTT

J: TRBJ1-6
size: -
V: TRBV19
D: -
CDR3: CASTQGGISSPLHF
DNA: TGTGCCAGTACCCAAGGAGGGATTAGTTCACCCCTCCACTTT

J: TRBJ2-5
size: -
V: TRBV15
D: -
CDR3: CATRGDHQETQYF
DNA: TGTGCCACCAGGGGGGACCACCAAGAGACCCAGTACTTC

J: TRBJ2-7
size: -
V: TRBV27
D: -
CDR3: CASSLTGFGFEQYF
DNA: TGTGCCAGCAGTCTAACAGGGTTCGGTTTCGAGCAGTACTTC

J: TRBJ1-2
size: -
V: TRBV6-5
D: TRBD1
CDR3: CASRATGRFGGYTF
DNA: TGTGCCAGCAGGGCGACAGGGAGATTCGGTGGCTACACCTTC

J: TRBJ2-5
size: -
V: TRBV29-1
D: -
CDR3: CSVEVDSETQYF
DNA: TGCAGCGTTGAAGTGGATTCAGAGACCCAGTACTTC

J: TRBJ2-1
size: few
V: TRBV27
D: TRBD1
CDR3: CASSADRVNYNEQFF
DNA: TGTGCCAGCAGTGCGGACAGGGTTAACTACAATGAGCAGTTCTTC

J: TRBJ2-5
size: -
V: TRBV13
D: -
CDR3: CASSSPLEAQETQYF
DNA: TGTGCCAGCAGCTCCCCGCTCGAGGCACAAGAGACCCAGTACTTC

J: TRBJ1-6
size: -
V: TRBV19
D: TRBD1
CDR3: CASSRSGQGALSTGGIDSPLHF
DNA: TGTGCCAGTAGTAGATCGGGACAGGGGGCCTTATCGACGGGAGGCATAGATTCACCCCTCCACTTT

J: TRBJ1-6
size: -
V: TRBV6-5
D: -
CDR3: CASSPHNSPLHF
DNA: TGTGCCAGCAGTCCACATAATTCACCCCTCCACTTT

J: TRBJ1-5
size: -
V: TRBV7-9
D: -
CDR3: CASSLINQPQHF
DNA: TGTGCCAGCAGCTTAATAAATCAGCCCCAGCATTTT

J: TRBJ2-5
size: -
V: TRBV7-9
D: -
CDR3: CASSRGGFQETQYF
DNA: TGTGCCAGCAGCAGGGGGGGATTTCAAGAGACCCAGTACTTC

J: TRBJ1-4
size: -
V: TRBV5-6
D: -
CDR3: CASSTGPPNEKLFF
DNA: TGTGCCAGCAGCACGGGACCGCCTAATGAAAAACTGTTTTTT

J: TRBJ2-1
size: -
V: TRBV5-6
D: -
CDR3: CASSLDASREQFF
DNA: TGTGCCAGCAGCTTGGACGCCTCTCGGGAGCAGTTCTTC

J: TRBJ2-1
size: -
V: TRBV7-2
D: TRBD2
CDR3: CASSLRGGDNEQFF
DNA: TGTGCCAGCAGCTTACGGGGGGGCGACAATGAGCAGTTCTTC

J: TRBJ1-1
size: -
V: TRBV27
D: -
CDR3: CASSLTTAGYTEAFF
DNA: TGTGCCAGCAGTTTAACCACCGCAGGATACACTGAAGCTTTCTTT

J: TRBJ1-1
size: -
V: TRBV4-1
D: TRBD1
CDR3: CASSQVDRVNTEAFF
DNA: TGCGCCAGCAGCCAAGTGGACAGGGTGAACACTGAAGCTTTCTTT

J: TRBJ1-1
size: -
V: TRBV5-1
D: -
CDR3: CASSLDRAGEAFF
DNA: TGCGCCAGCAGCTTGGACAGGGCGGGTGAAGCTTTCTTT

J: TRBJ2-1
size: -
V: TRBV5-6
D: -
CDR3: CASSFHRGSYNEQFF
DNA: TGTGCCAGCAGCTTCCACCGAGGGTCCTACAATGAGCAGTTCTTC

J: TRBJ2-7
size: -
V: TRBV13
D: -
CDR3: CASSLPGGPGEQYF
DNA: TGTGCCAGCAGCCTACCTGGGGGCCCGGGCGAGCAGTACTTC

J: TRBJ2-3
size: -
V: TRBV11-2
D: -
CDR3: CASSSDDSTDTQYF
DNA: TGTGCCAGCAGCTCCGACGACAGCACAGATACGCAGTATTTT

J: TRBJ2-2
size: -
V: TRBV5-6
D: -
CDR3: CASSLAGNTGELFF
DNA: TGTGCCAGCAGCTTGGCCGGGAACACCGGGGAGCTGTTTTTT

J: TRBJ2-5
size: -
V: TRBV7-6
D: -
CDR3: CASSLGDQETQYF
DNA: TGTGCCAGCAGCTTAGGGGACCAAGAGACCCAGTACTTC

J: TRBJ1-1
size: -
V: TRBV27
D: -
CDR3: CASSIGTHTEAFF
DNA: TGTGCCAGCAGTATTGGGACACACACTGAAGCTTTCTTT

J: TRBJ2-7
size: -
V: TRBV7-2
D: -
CDR3: CASSWGPPYEQYF
DNA: TGTGCCAGCAGCTGGGGTCCCCCCTACGAGCAGTACTTC

J: TRBJ2-1
size: -
V: TRBV7-9
D: TRBD1
CDR3: CASSIDRDGHYNEQFF
DNA: TGTGCCAGCAGCATCGACAGGGATGGCCACTACAATGAGCAGTTCTTC

J: TRBJ2-3
size: -
V: TRBV28
D: TRBD2
CDR3: CASTHPGGGTDTQYF
DNA: TGTGCCAGCACCCACCCCGGGGGAGGGACAGATACGCAGTATTTT

J: TRBJ1-5
size: few
V: TRBV4-1
D: -
CDR3: CASSQEGGFNQPQHF
DNA: TGCGCCAGCAGCCAAGAAGGGGGGTTCAATCAGCCCCAGCATTTT

J: TRBJ1-1
size: -
V: TRBV7-2
D: TRBD1
CDR3: CASSRGQGGITEAFF
DNA: TGTGCCAGCAGCCGTGGACAGGGCGGGATCACTGAAGCTTTCTTT

J: TRBJ1-2
size: -
V: TRBV19
D: -
CDR3: CASSMSGEGYTF
DNA: TGTGCCAGTAGTATGTCGGGGGAGGGCTACACCTTC

J: TRBJ2-3
size: -
V: TRBV28
D: TRBD2
CDR3: CASSRGGTDTQYF
DNA: TGTGCCAGCAGCCGGGGGGGCACAGATACGCAGTATTTT

J: TRBJ1-5
size: -
V: TRBV27
D: TRBD1
CDR3: CASKFDRGRNQPQHF
DNA: TGTGCCAGCAAGTTCGACAGGGGTCGCAATCAGCCCCAGCATTTT

J: TRBJ1-1
size: -
V: TRBV9
D: TRBD1
CDR3: CASSVGQGVGTEAFF
DNA: TGTGCCAGCAGCGTAGGACAGGGGGTCGGCACTGAAGCTTTCTTT

J: TRBJ1-1
size: once
V: TRBV11-2
D: -
CDR3: CASSLSGGDTEAFF
DNA: TGTGCCAGCAGCTTGTCGGGAGGTGACACTGAAGCTTTCTTT

J: TRBJ1-5
size: -
V: TRBV4-2
D: TRBD1
CDR3: CASSQDGTGVDSNQPQHF
DNA: TGTGCCAGCAGCCAAGATGGGACAGGGGTGGATAGCAATCAGCCCCAGCATTTT

J: TRBJ1-4
size: once
V: TRBV5-4
D: -
CDR3: CASSLGQAATNEKLFF
DNA: TGTGCCAGCAGCTTGGGACAGGCCGCAACTAATGAAAAACTGTTTTTT

J: TRBJ1-5
size: -
V: TRBV30
D: TRBD1
CDR3: CAWDRGPGNQPQHF
DNA: TGTGCCTGGGACAGGGGGCCTGGCAATCAGCCCCAGCATTTT

J: TRBJ2-4
size: -
V: TRBV11-2
D: -
CDR3: CASSLGWGIAKNIQYF
DNA: TGTGCCAGCAGCTTAGGGTGGGGGATAGCCAAAAACATTCAGTACTTC

J: TRBJ2-1
size: -
V: TRBV19
D: -
CDR3: CASRSQTSEQFF
DNA: TGTGCCAGTAGAAGCCAGACAAGTGAGCAGTTCTTC

J: TRBJ1-1
size: -
V: TRBV6-6
D: -
CDR3: CASSDHRVGKTEAFF
DNA: TGTGCCAGCAGTGACCACAGGGTAGGGAAAACTGAAGCTTTCTTT

J: TRBJ1-1
size: -
V: TRBV4-1
D: TRBD1
CDR3: CASSSREGQGTSNTEAFF
DNA: TGCGCCAGCAGCTCCCGTGAGGGACAGGGCACTTCGAACACTGAAGCTTTCTTT

J: TRBJ2-7
size: -
V: TRBV10-3
D: -
CDR3: CAISESLGPAYEQYF
DNA: TGTGCCATCAGTGAGTCTTTGGGACCGGCTTACGAGCAGTACTTC

J: TRBJ2-1
size: -
V: TRBV27
D: TRBD2
CDR3: CASSPRLAGDLGNEQFF
DNA: TGTGCCAGCAGTCCCAGACTAGCGGGGGATCTTGGCAATGAGCAGTTCTTC

J: TRBJ2-1
size: -
V: TRBV27
D: -
CDR3: CASSFDAENNEQFF
DNA: TGTGCCAGCAGTTTCGACGCTGAAAACAATGAGCAGTTCTTC

J: TRBJ2-3
size: -
V: TRBV5-4
D: TRBD2
CDR3: CASSPLAGGSDTQYF
DNA: TGTGCCAGCAGCCCTCTAGCGGGGGGGTCAGATACGCAGTATTTT

J: TRBJ2-1
size: -
V: TRBV2
D: -
CDR3: CASNRGLYNEQFF
DNA: TGTGCCAGCAACCGGGGACTCTACAATGAGCAGTTCTTC

J: TRBJ1-2
size: once
V: TRBV6-5
D: -
CDR3: CASSYLTGKILGGYTF
DNA: TGTGCCAGCAGTTACTTAACAGGGAAGATCCTAGGTGGCTACACCTTC

J: TRBJ1-5
size: -
V: TRBV27
D: TRBD1
CDR3: CATSGTASNQPQHF
DNA: TGTGCCACCTCCGGGACAGCTAGCAATCAGCCCCAGCATTTT

J: TRBJ1-5
size: -
V: TRBV6-1
D: -
CDR3: CASSETGYSNQPQHF
DNA: TGTGCCAGCAGTGAGACAGGCTATAGCAATCAGCCCCAGCATTTT

J: TRBJ2-7
size: -
V: TRBV5-4
D: -
CDR3: CASSLDRATYEQYF
DNA: TGTGCCAGCAGCTTGGACCGGGCGACCTACGAGCAGTACTTC

J: TRBJ2-3
size: -
V: TRBV7-8
D: -
CDR3: CASSLTATDTQYF
DNA: TGTGCCAGCAGCTTAACAGCCACAGATACGCAGTATTTT

J: TRBJ2-6
size: -
V: TRBV7-9
D: -
CDR3: CASSNERGGSDSGANVLTF
DNA: TGTGCCAGCAGCAACGAACGAGGGGGTTCGGACTCTGGGGCCAACGTCCTGACTTTC